This TCR beta chain was profiled in a study of cytotoxic CD8 clonotypes in ibrutinib-treated CLL (dated by TCRdb to the early 2020s). Describing the broader study: The cohort included around 15 treatment-naive and approximately eleven relapsed/refractory patients; some 18 were IGHV unmutated. Partial responses were observed in 24 patients and complete responses in 2; after a median follow-up of roughly 62 months, remission was maintained in roughly 15 patients and progression was observed in some 12. Response samples were taken after a median of about a year on treatment, ranging from about 6 to 36 months. On average, each sample had about 250,000 productive templates and more than 75,000 productive rearrangements. Of the approximately 86 people in the trial, some 28 had longitudinal samples available. Cryopreserved peripheral blood mononuclear cells were collected at three points: before therapy, at response, and at either sustained remission or disease progression. Every sample from remission and from progressive disease was obtained while the patients were still on ibrutinib.

The goal of deep resolution MiSeq sequencing was a depth between 1 in 1 million and 1 in 200,000 T cells, and coverage averaged 10x per clonotype. The immunoSEQ hsTCRB Kit was used to generate TCR beta libraries. As for how the authors treated the data: Data were analyzed with ImmunoSEQ Data Assistant and ImmunoSEQ Analyzer, with V, D and J genes assigned per IMGT definitions. Clonality, with values ranging from 0 to 1, was calculated as one minus the normalized Shannon entropy of productive rearrangement frequencies. Only overrepresented clonotypes making up at least 0.05% of the repertoire of each patient were included in the public clonotype analysis. Thirteen repertoires from age-matched healthy donors, obtained from immuneACCESS, served as clonality controls. TCRdb took this table from immuneACCESS and kept in-frame rearrangements with V and J called. Such tables lack part of the clones; where checked against another copy, unresolved V genes explain under half of the gap, and the rest is unexplained. The D gene and trimming were derived from the DNA, and the V and J assignments and clone size from that table. The sample profile shows around 250,000 clones; under 75% of them were found once. Roughly 15% of the sample goes to the ten largest clones.

What the time point label conveys for this sample: 20 to 30 months on ibrutinib. For TCR beta library preparation, 1.5 to 2.5 micrograms of genomic DNA were extracted from the cryopreserved PBMCs. Longitudinal blood samples from CLL patients on ibrutinib monotherapy underwent high-throughput TCR beta sequencing. The patients took part in an open-label, single-center phase 2 trial of ibrutinib monotherapy. About this clone itself: Its recognized antigen is unknown. No qualities accompany the bases; no much larger clone lies one base away.

Study-wide conclusions, independent of this receptor: An increase in clonality was observed at ibrutinib response, with clonality remaining stable during sustained remission and falling back toward baseline at progression. Baseline clonality exceeded that of age-matched healthy donors and correlated strongly with circulating CD8+ T-cell counts. Public clonotypes were rare and either shrank or stayed stable during treatment, and the rise in clonality at ibrutinib response reflected expansion of private clonotypes. Sampling times were not matched between patients in sustained remission and patients whose disease was progressing, and lymph node repertoires were not examined.

The germline V gene supplies CDR1 SGHRS and CDR2 YFSETQ. The CDR3 spans 15 residues, from the cysteine through the phenylalanine. Just CDR3 DNA is preserved here, 45 bases in frame from base 1. From V the trimming removes 4 bases and from J it removes 0 bases, while the gene matches leave 5 bases of the junction unaccounted for. The chain is assembled from TRBV5-1 and TRBJ1-1, and TRBD1 matches 8 of the central bases. This clonotype originated in a human donor with chronic lymphocytic leukemia. The input for sequencing was PBMCs, taken after 24 months of ibrutinib treatment. The nucleotides are TGCGCCAGCAGCCCAAGACAGGGGATGAACACTGAAGCTTTCTTT. The encoded protein is CASSPRQGMNTEAFF.